A selection of T cell receptor beta chains follows, all from one sample in a study of cytotoxic CD8 clonotypes in ibrutinib-treated CLL. This table comes from immunoSEQ multiplex PCR, and its TCRdb copy is limited to in-frame clones, with some not included. Among 150,000 to 250,000 clones listed, 55% to 85% were seen once. This specimen was PBMCs, taken after 24 months of ibrutinib treatment. Receptors were obtained from a human donor with chronic lymphocytic leukemia. CDR3s include the opening cysteine and the closing phenylalanine or tryptophan. Each record gives: CDR3 length, V gene, clone size, J gene, D gene, CDR3 protein, CDR3 DNA. The D gene is left open where the match is weak. A clone size is listed for some rows: how often the clone was seen (once, few, many), or a class if it is expanded.

cdr3_length: 15; v_call: TRBV27; clone_size: -; j_call: TRBJ1-2; d_call: -; cdr3_aa: CASSLWGGAGYGYTF; cdr3_nt: TGTGCCAGCAGTTTATGGGGGGGCGCTGGCTATGGCTACACCTTC
cdr3_length: 13; v_call: TRBV5-8; clone_size: -; j_call: TRBJ2-7; d_call: -; cdr3_aa: CASSLDGSYEQYF; cdr3_nt: TGTGCCAGCAGCTTGGACGGATCCTACGAGCAGTACTTC
cdr3_length: 16; v_call: TRBV7-9; clone_size: -; j_call: TRBJ2-1; d_call: TRBD1; cdr3_aa: CASSLDQGAFYNEQFF; cdr3_nt: TGTGCCAGCAGCTTGGACCAGGGGGCGTTTTACAATGAGCAGTTCTTC
cdr3_length: 18; v_call: TRBV7-3; clone_size: -; j_call: TRBJ2-1; d_call: -; cdr3_aa: CASSLSPGAGAPYNEQFF; cdr3_nt: TGTGCCAGCAGCTTAAGCCCGGGGGCGGGCGCGCCCTACAATGAGCAGTTCTTC
cdr3_length: 16; v_call: TRBV6-5; clone_size: -; j_call: TRBJ1-5; d_call: -; cdr3_aa: CASSWGRPGLGQPQHF; cdr3_nt: TGTGCCAGCAGTTGGGGGCGGCCGGGGCTGGGGCAGCCCCAGCATTTT
cdr3_length: 14; v_call: TRBV27; clone_size: -; j_call: TRBJ1-5; d_call: -; cdr3_aa: CASSSFPSNQPQHF; cdr3_nt: TGTGCCAGCAGTTCCTTTCCTAGTAATCAGCCCCAGCATTTT
cdr3_length: 13; v_call: TRBV15; clone_size: once; j_call: TRBJ2-1; d_call: -; cdr3_aa: CATSRDGWGEQFF; cdr3_nt: TGTGCCACCAGCAGGGACGGGTGGGGTGAGCAGTTCTTC
cdr3_length: 20; v_call: TRBV5-1; clone_size: -; j_call: TRBJ2-1; d_call: TRBD2; cdr3_aa: CASSVVPGLAGVPSYNEQFF; cdr3_nt: TGCGCCAGCAGCGTAGTACCGGGACTAGCGGGAGTCCCCTCCTACAATGAGCAGTTCTTC
cdr3_length: 18; v_call: TRBV5-4; clone_size: -; j_call: TRBJ2-5; d_call: TRBD2; cdr3_aa: CASSRPGTSGRALETQYF; cdr3_nt: TGTGCCAGCAGCCGTCCCGGGACTAGCGGGAGGGCACTAGAGACCCAGTACTTC
cdr3_length: 14; v_call: TRBV29-1; clone_size: -; j_call: TRBJ1-3; d_call: -; cdr3_aa: CSVEDTTEGNTIYF; cdr3_nt: TGCAGCGTTGAAGATACGACAGAGGGAAACACCATATATTTT
cdr3_length: 14; v_call: TRBV7-2; clone_size: -; j_call: TRBJ2-5; d_call: -; cdr3_aa: CASSPARRMETQYF; cdr3_nt: TGTGCCAGCAGCCCCGCAAGGAGAATGGAGACCCAGTACTTC
cdr3_length: 12; v_call: TRBV7-9; clone_size: few; j_call: TRBJ2-1; d_call: TRBD1; cdr3_aa: CATGTGPNEQFF; cdr3_nt: TGTGCAACCGGGACAGGGCCCAATGAGCAGTTCTTC
cdr3_length: 14; v_call: TRBV18; clone_size: few; j_call: TRBJ2-7; d_call: TRBD2; cdr3_aa: CASSPSSGTYEQYF; cdr3_nt: TGTGCCAGCTCACCATCTAGCGGGACCTACGAGCAGTACTTC
cdr3_length: 18; v_call: TRBV27; clone_size: once; j_call: TRBJ2-7; d_call: TRBD2; cdr3_aa: CASSYLRGLAGGPYEQYF; cdr3_nt: TGTGCCAGCAGTTATCTGAGGGGACTAGCGGGAGGGCCCTACGAGCAGTACTTC
cdr3_length: 12; v_call: TRBV11-2; clone_size: few; j_call: TRBJ1-5; d_call: -; cdr3_aa: CASIPRNQPQHF; cdr3_nt: TGTGCCAGCATTCCCCGCAATCAGCCCCAGCATTTT
cdr3_length: 13; v_call: TRBV6-5; clone_size: -; j_call: TRBJ1-4; d_call: -; cdr3_aa: CASSPGEDEKLFF; cdr3_nt: TGTGCCAGCAGCCCCGGCGAAGATGAAAAACTGTTTTTT
cdr3_length: 15; v_call: TRBV9; clone_size: -; j_call: TRBJ1-2; d_call: -; cdr3_aa: CASSSLGGRAGGYTF; cdr3_nt: TGTGCCAGCAGCTCCCTAGGCGGCAGGGCTGGCGGCTACACCTTC
cdr3_length: 15; v_call: TRBV10-1; clone_size: -; j_call: TRBJ2-5; d_call: -; cdr3_aa: CASSESRVSSGTQYF; cdr3_nt: TGCGCCAGCAGTGAGTCCCGGGTTTCGTCGGGGACCCAGTACTTC
cdr3_length: 15; v_call: TRBV27; clone_size: few; j_call: TRBJ2-7; d_call: TRBD2; cdr3_aa: CASSTLSGRAYEQYF; cdr3_nt: TGTGCCAGCAGTACTCTTAGCGGGCGAGCCTACGAGCAGTACTTC
cdr3_length: 11; v_call: TRBV25-1; clone_size: few; j_call: TRBJ2-3; d_call: -; cdr3_aa: CASSLTDTQYF; cdr3_nt: TGTGCCAGCAGTTTAACAGATACGCAGTATTTT
cdr3_length: 16; v_call: TRBV10-3; clone_size: -; j_call: TRBJ2-1; d_call: TRBD2; cdr3_aa: CAIRGTSGSSYNEQFF; cdr3_nt: TGTGCCATCAGGGGGACTAGCGGGAGTTCCTACAATGAGCAGTTCTTC
cdr3_length: 16; v_call: TRBV15; clone_size: -; j_call: TRBJ2-3; d_call: TRBD2; cdr3_aa: CATSRDLAGTGDTQYF; cdr3_nt: TGTGCCACCAGCAGAGATCTAGCGGGAACGGGGGATACGCAGTATTTT
cdr3_length: 14; v_call: TRBV14; clone_size: -; j_call: TRBJ2-6; d_call: -; cdr3_aa: CASSHNSGANVLTF; cdr3_nt: TGTGCCAGCAGCCATAACTCTGGGGCCAACGTCCTGACTTTC
cdr3_length: 15; v_call: TRBV27; clone_size: few; j_call: TRBJ1-5; d_call: TRBD1; cdr3_aa: CASSIDRGDDQPQHF; cdr3_nt: TGTGCCAGCAGTATAGACAGGGGGGACGATCAGCCCCAGCATTTT
cdr3_length: 13; v_call: TRBV7-9; clone_size: once; j_call: TRBJ2-7; d_call: -; cdr3_aa: CASSRGGPREQYF; cdr3_nt: TGTGCCAGCAGCCGAGGAGGGCCTCGGGAGCAGTACTTC
cdr3_length: 12; v_call: TRBV7-2; clone_size: -; j_call: TRBJ1-1; d_call: -; cdr3_aa: CASSFGQFEAFF; cdr3_nt: TGTGCCAGCAGCTTCGGACAGTTTGAAGCTTTCTTT
cdr3_length: 13; v_call: TRBV30; clone_size: -; j_call: TRBJ1-1; d_call: -; cdr3_aa: CAWSRGPSTEAFF; cdr3_nt: TGTGCCTGGAGCCGGGGTCCGAGCACTGAAGCTTTCTTT
cdr3_length: 15; v_call: TRBV11-2; clone_size: -; j_call: TRBJ2-1; d_call: TRBD2; cdr3_aa: CASSPLAGWGNEQFF; cdr3_nt: TGTGCCAGCAGCCCCTTAGCGGGATGGGGCAATGAGCAGTTCTTC
cdr3_length: 15; v_call: TRBV11-3; clone_size: -; j_call: TRBJ1-5; d_call: -; cdr3_aa: CASSLVQGSNQPQHF; cdr3_nt: TGTGCCAGCAGCTTAGTACAGGGATCCAATCAGCCCCAGCATTTT
cdr3_length: 13; v_call: TRBV29-1; clone_size: few; j_call: TRBJ1-1; d_call: -; cdr3_aa: CSAAGRMNTEAFF; cdr3_nt: TGCAGCGCTGCCGGACGGATGAACACTGAAGCTTTCTTT
cdr3_length: 13; v_call: TRBV6-1; clone_size: -; j_call: TRBJ1-5; d_call: -; cdr3_aa: CASSGEIGQPQHF; cdr3_nt: TGTGCCAGCAGTGGGGAGATTGGGCAGCCCCAGCATTTT
cdr3_length: 12; v_call: TRBV6-5; clone_size: -; j_call: TRBJ1-2; d_call: -; cdr3_aa: CASSSGARGYTF; cdr3_nt: TGTGCCAGCAGTTCAGGCGCCAGAGGCTACACCTTC
cdr3_length: 15; v_call: TRBV7-2; clone_size: -; j_call: TRBJ2-7; d_call: TRBD2; cdr3_aa: CASSYRGRDPYEQYF; cdr3_nt: TGTGCCAGCAGCTATCGAGGGAGGGACCCCTACGAGCAGTACTTC
cdr3_length: 13; v_call: TRBV5-6; clone_size: -; j_call: TRBJ2-1; d_call: -; cdr3_aa: CASSLAFTGEQFF; cdr3_nt: TGTGCCAGCAGCTTGGCCTTTACGGGAGAGCAGTTCTTC
cdr3_length: 11; v_call: TRBV9; clone_size: -; j_call: TRBJ2-2; d_call: -; cdr3_aa: CASSGSRELFF; cdr3_nt: TGTGCCAGCAGCGGCAGTCGGGAGCTGTTTTTT
cdr3_length: 12; v_call: TRBV30; clone_size: few; j_call: TRBJ1-2; d_call: TRBD1; cdr3_aa: CAWSQGAGGYTF; cdr3_nt: TGTGCCTGGAGTCAGGGGGCAGGTGGCTACACCTTC
cdr3_length: 16; v_call: TRBV19; clone_size: -; j_call: TRBJ2-5; d_call: TRBD2; cdr3_aa: CASRGRGGRQQETQYF; cdr3_nt: TGTGCCAGTAGAGGGCGGGGGGGGAGGCAGCAAGAGACCCAGTACTTC
cdr3_length: 13; v_call: TRBV2; clone_size: -; j_call: TRBJ1-1; d_call: -; cdr3_aa: CATRQGGNTEAFF; cdr3_nt: TGTGCCACACGGCAGGGTGGGAACACTGAAGCTTTCTTT
cdr3_length: 15; v_call: TRBV7-2; clone_size: -; j_call: TRBJ2-7; d_call: TRBD1; cdr3_aa: CASSYRDREPYEQYF; cdr3_nt: TGTGCCAGCAGTTACCGGGACAGGGAGCCCTACGAGCAGTACTTC
cdr3_length: 14; v_call: TRBV4-2; clone_size: few; j_call: TRBJ1-2; d_call: -; cdr3_aa: CASSQVPAAHGYTF; cdr3_nt: TGTGCCAGCAGCCAAGTCCCAGCGGCGCATGGCTACACCTTC
cdr3_length: 17; v_call: TRBV4-3; clone_size: -; j_call: TRBJ2-3; d_call: TRBD2; cdr3_aa: CASSQDRASGNKDTQYF; cdr3_nt: TGCGCCAGCAGCCAAGATCGAGCTAGCGGGAACAAGGATACGCAGTATTTT
cdr3_length: 13; v_call: TRBV7-3; clone_size: -; j_call: TRBJ1-2; d_call: -; cdr3_aa: CASSLAGNYGYTF; cdr3_nt: TGTGCCAGCAGCTTAGCAGGGAACTATGGCTACACCTTC
cdr3_length: 18; v_call: TRBV10-3; clone_size: -; j_call: TRBJ2-2; d_call: TRBD2; cdr3_aa: CAISVNGLARSNTGELFF; cdr3_nt: TGTGCCATCAGTGTTAACGGACTAGCGCGTTCGAACACCGGGGAGCTGTTTTTT
cdr3_length: 14; v_call: TRBV2; clone_size: -; j_call: TRBJ2-1; d_call: -; cdr3_aa: CASSGDMLVNEQFF; cdr3_nt: TGTGCCAGCAGTGGAGACATGCTCGTAAATGAGCAGTTCTTC
cdr3_length: 15; v_call: TRBV10-1; clone_size: -; j_call: TRBJ2-2; d_call: -; cdr3_aa: CASSDTRANTGELFF; cdr3_nt: TGCGCCAGCAGTGATACCAGGGCGAACACCGGGGAGCTGTTTTTT